The text below deals with one TCR beta chain. The V gene's germline CDR1 is SNHLY and CDR2 FYNNEI. V was clipped by 9 bases and J by 3 bases, with 11 bases between them. The CDR3 loop spans 12 amino acids. Per the study methods: Reference gene primer amplification yielded estimated nucleated cell counts. Data came from immunoSEQ multiplex PCR; TCRdb stores just in-frame clones and leaves some out. Clone size and the V and J calls come from that table; the DNA yielded D and trimming. The sample consists of about 250,000 clones, roughly 80% of them appearing once. The data were taken from a study of blood T cell repertoires in COVID-19.

Material for sequencing was peripheral blood. This clonotype was sampled from a woman over 75 with acute or convalescent COVID-19. The chain recombines TRBV2 with TRBJ1-1, with D possibly matching TRBD1 (6 bases). The DNA of the CDR3 is TGTGCCAGAACGTACAGGGACACTGAAGCTTTCTTT. Encoded protein: CARTYRDTEAFF.